This TCR beta chain is drawn from a study of cytomegalovirus exposure and HLA in healthy donors. In the PCR, 60 Vbeta and 13 Jbeta primers were used. Produced via immunoSEQ multiplex PCR; TCRdb's table is partial and in-frame only. Here the sample table reports approximately 50,000 clones. The sample comprised PBMCs. The clonotype was recovered from a male donor in good health and CMV-seronegative.

The CDR3 region has the DNA TGCGCCAGCAGCCGGGAGAACAATGAGCAGTTCTTC. Translated, it gives CASSRENNEQFF. The chain has TRBV4-1 and TRBJ2-1, with D perhaps TRBD2 (5 bases). CDR1 and CDR2 (germline): MGHRA, YSYEKL. The CDR3 contains 12 residues. The V end was cut by 4 bases, the J end by 5 bases, with 6 bases between.